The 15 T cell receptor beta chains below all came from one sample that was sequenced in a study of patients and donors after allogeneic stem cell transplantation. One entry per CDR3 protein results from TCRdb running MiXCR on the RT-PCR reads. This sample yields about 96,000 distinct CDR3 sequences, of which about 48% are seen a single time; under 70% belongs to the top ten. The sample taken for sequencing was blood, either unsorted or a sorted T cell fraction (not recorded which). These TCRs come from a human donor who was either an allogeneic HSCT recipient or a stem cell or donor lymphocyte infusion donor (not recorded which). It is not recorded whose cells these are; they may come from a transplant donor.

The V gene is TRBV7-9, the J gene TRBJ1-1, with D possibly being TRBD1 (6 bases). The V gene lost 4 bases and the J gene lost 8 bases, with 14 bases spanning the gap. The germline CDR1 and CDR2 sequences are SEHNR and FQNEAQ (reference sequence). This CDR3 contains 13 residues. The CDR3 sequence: CASSSTGPGEAFF. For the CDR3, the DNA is TGTGCCAGCAGCTCAACAGGGCCTGGGGAAGCTTTCTTT.

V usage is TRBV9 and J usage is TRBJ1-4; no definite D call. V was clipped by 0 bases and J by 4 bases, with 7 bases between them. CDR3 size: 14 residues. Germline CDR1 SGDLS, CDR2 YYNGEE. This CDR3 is CASSVDGLNEKLFF. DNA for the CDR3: TGTGCCAGCAGCGTAGACGGGCTTAATGAAAAACTGTTTTTT.

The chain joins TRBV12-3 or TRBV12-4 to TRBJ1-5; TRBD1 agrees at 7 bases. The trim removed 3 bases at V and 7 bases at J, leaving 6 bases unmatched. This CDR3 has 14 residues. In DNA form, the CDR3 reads TGTGCCAGCAGTTTCAGGGGGGCAGGACAGCCCCAGCATTTT. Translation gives CASSFRGAGQPQHF.

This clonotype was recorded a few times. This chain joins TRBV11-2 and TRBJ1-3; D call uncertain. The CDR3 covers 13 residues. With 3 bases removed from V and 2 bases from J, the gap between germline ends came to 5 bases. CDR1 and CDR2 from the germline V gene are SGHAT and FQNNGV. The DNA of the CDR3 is TGTGCCAGCAGCTTTGCGGCTGGAAACACCATATATTTT. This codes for CASSFAAGNTIYF.

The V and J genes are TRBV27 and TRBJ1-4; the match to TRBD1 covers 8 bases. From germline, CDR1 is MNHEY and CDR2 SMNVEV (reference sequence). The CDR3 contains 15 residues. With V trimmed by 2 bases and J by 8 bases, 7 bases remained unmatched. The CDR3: CASSLVDRVGEKLFF. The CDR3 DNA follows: TGTGCCAGCAGTTTAGTGGACAGGGTCGGGGAAAAACTGTTTTTT.

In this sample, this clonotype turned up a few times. The DNA of the CDR3 is TGTGCCAGCAGTACCCCGACAGCTTATAGCAATCAGCCCCAGCATTTT. Translating it yields CASSTPTAYSNQPQHF. The V and J genes are TRBV28 and TRBJ1-5; tentative D call: TRBD1 (5 bases). With 5 bases removed from V and 0 bases from J, the gap between germline ends came to 14 bases. Per the germline V gene, CDR1 is MDHEN and CDR2 is SYDVKM. The CDR3 has 16 amino acids. The full variable domain, with the rest looked up from reference TRBV28 and TRBJ1-5, is DVKVTQSSRYLVKRTGEKVFLECVQDMDHENMFWYRQDPGLGLRLIYFSYDVKMKEKGDIPEGYSVSREKKERFSLILESASTNQTSMYLCASSTPTAYSNQPQHFGDGTRLSIL.

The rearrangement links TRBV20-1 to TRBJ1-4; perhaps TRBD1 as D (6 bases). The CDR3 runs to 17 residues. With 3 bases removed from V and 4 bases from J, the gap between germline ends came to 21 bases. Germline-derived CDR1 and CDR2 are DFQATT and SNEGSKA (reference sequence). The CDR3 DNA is TGCAGTGCTAGCCGACGGGACACAACATCTCTTAATGAAAAACTGTTTTTT. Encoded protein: CSASRRDTTSLNEKLFF.

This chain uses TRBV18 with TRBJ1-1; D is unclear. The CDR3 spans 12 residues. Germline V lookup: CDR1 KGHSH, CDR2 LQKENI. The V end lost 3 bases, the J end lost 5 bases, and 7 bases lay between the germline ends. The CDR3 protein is CASSPVGTEAFF. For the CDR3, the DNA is TGTGCCAGCTCACCGGTTGGGACTGAAGCTTTCTTT.

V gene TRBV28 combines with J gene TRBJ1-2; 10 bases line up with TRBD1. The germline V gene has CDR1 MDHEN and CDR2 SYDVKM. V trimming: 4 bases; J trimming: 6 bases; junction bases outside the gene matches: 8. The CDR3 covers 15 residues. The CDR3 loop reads CASSSGQGREDGYTF. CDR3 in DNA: TGTGCCAGCAGTTCGGGACAGGGGCGGGAGGATGGCTACACCTTC.

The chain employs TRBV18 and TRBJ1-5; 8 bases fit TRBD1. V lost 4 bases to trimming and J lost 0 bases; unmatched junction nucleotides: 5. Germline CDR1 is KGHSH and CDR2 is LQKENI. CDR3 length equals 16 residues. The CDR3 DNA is TGTGCCAGCTCACAACTACAGGGGGATAGCAATCAGCCCCAGCATTTT. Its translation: CASSQLQGDSNQPQHF.

The DNA of the CDR3 is TGTGCCAGCAGCTTGTGGCAGGGTGGGGAGACCCAGTACTTC. Its translation: CASSLWQGGETQYF. The rearrangement joins TRBV5-5 to TRBJ2-5, with D possibly matching TRBD1 (5 bases). CDR1 SGHKS and CDR2 YYEKEE come from the germline V gene (reference sequence). The CDR3 extends over 14 amino acids. V shed 1 base and J shed 5 bases, with 12 bases lying between them.

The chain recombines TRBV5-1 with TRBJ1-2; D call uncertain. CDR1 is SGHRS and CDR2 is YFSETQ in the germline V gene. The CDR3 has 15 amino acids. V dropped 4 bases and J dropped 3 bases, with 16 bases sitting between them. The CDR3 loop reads CASSPGLLGHYGYTF. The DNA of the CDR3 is TGCGCCAGCAGCCCCGGACTCCTCGGCCACTATGGCTACACCTTC.

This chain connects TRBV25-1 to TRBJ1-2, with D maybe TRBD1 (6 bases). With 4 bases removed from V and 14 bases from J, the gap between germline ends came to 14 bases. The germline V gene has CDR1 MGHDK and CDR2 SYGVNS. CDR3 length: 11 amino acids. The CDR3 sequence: CASSGRTVTTF. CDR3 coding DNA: TGTGCCAGCAGTGGCAGGACAGTCACGACCTTC.

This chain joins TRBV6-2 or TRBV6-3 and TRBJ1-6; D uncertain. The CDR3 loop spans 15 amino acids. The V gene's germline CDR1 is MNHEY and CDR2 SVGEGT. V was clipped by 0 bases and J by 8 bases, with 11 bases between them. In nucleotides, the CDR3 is TGTGCCAGCAGTTACTCAGGAGGAAGGTATTCACCCCTCCACTTT. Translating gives CASSYSGGRYSPLHF.

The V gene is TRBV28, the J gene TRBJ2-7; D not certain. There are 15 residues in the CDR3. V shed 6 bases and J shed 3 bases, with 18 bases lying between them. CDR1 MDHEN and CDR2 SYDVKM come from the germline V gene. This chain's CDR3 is CASSRTNEIRYEQYF. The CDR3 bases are TGTGCCAGCAGCCGAACGAATGAGATTCGCTACGAGCAGTACTTC.